The 27 T cell receptor beta chains below all came from one sample that was sequenced in a study of blood T cells in healthy people across ages. It was with a sample-barcoded 5' primer and a J-beta primer mix that a second PCR of roughly 7 to 12 cycles was run. TCRdb fed the 5' RACE reads into MiXCR, producing one record per CDR3 protein. The sample shows hundreds of thousands of distinct CDR3 sequences, roughly 30% of them seen only once. The specimen sequenced was blood. The receptor source for this set is an elderly woman in good health.

Ten or more counts support this clonotype. The V call is TRBV7-9, the J call TRBJ2-3; 8 nucleotides match TRBD1. The germline CDR1 and CDR2 sequences are SEHNR and FQNEAQ (reference sequence). With 1 base clipped from V and 0 bases from J, the junction kept 12 bases outside the gene matches. The CDR3 has 19 amino acids. The CDR3 DNA is TGTGCCAGCAGCTTAGAGCAGGGGGCTTCTTCGTCTAGCACAGATACGCAGTATTTT. Encoded protein: CASSLEQGASSSSTDTQYF.

This clonotype appeared many times. The chain uses TRBV3-1 and TRBJ2-2, with D unclear. Germline CDR1 and CDR2: LGHDT and YNNKEL (reference sequence). Between the trimmed V and J ends, which lost 1 base and 0 bases, there was a span of 3 bases. The CDR3 contains 14 residues. The CDR3 DNA is TGTGCCAGCAGCCAAGTGCCGAACACCGGGGAGCTGTTTTTT. It encodes CASSQVPNTGELFF.

The chain carries TRBV20-1 and TRBJ2-7, with D possibly being TRBD1 (6 bases). Germline V lookup: CDR1 DFQATT, CDR2 SNEGSKA (reference sequence). Deletions cut 5 bases from V and 6 bases from J, with 20 bases between. The CDR3 consists of 14 residues. The CDR3 sequence is CSAGGTGKAGEQYF. CDR3 nucleotides: TGCAGTGCTGGCGGAACAGGGAAAGCTGGCGAGCAGTACTTC.

The chain carries TRBV20-1 and TRBJ1-1; D unresolved. The CDR3 runs to 14 residues. V gave up 0 bases and J gave up 1 base, with 9 bases separating them. Germline V gene sequence: CDR1 DFQATT, CDR2 SNEGSKA (reference sequence). CDR3 in DNA: TGCAGTGCTAGAGATCGGAAGGGGAACACTGAAGCTTTCTTT. It yields the protein CSARDRKGNTEAFF.

This clonotype showed up many times. This chain links TRBV5-5 with TRBJ1-4; D is unresolved. V gave up 0 bases and J gave up 0 bases, with 15 bases separating them. There are 18 residues in the CDR3. Germline CDR1 reads SGHKS; CDR2 reads YYEKEE (reference sequence). As DNA, the CDR3 is TGTGCCAGCAGCTTGGCGGTCGTTTGGCCAGCAACTAATGAAAAACTGTTTTTT. Its translation: CASSLAVVWPATNEKLFF.

This clonotype was seen many times. The J gene is TRBJ1-6, the V gene TRBV25-1; no reliable D call. CDR3 length equals 13 residues. The V end lost 7 bases, the J end lost 0 bases, and 4 bases lay between the germline ends. Germline V gene data show CDR1 as MGHDK and CDR2 as SYGVNS. Written as DNA, the CDR3 is TGTGCCAGCACGGCCTCCTATAATTCACCCCTCCACTTT. Protein: CASTASYNSPLHF.

There are many counts of this clonotype. The V and J genes are TRBV6-6 and TRBJ2-1, with D hard to call. CDR3 length: 12 residues. Germline loops: CDR1 MNHNY, CDR2 SVGAGI (reference sequence). V lost 2 bases and J lost 8, with 7 bases in between. CDR3 protein: CASSYGPDEQFF. The CDR3 coding sequence is TGTGCCAGCAGTTACGGTCCGGATGAGCAGTTCTTC.

The J gene is TRBJ2-2, the V gene TRBV7-2, with D tentatively TRBD1 (6 bases). CDR1 and CDR2 (germline): SGHTA, FQGNSA. The germline V and J ends were trimmed by 1 base and 3 bases, with 9 bases remaining between them. There are 15 residues in the CDR3. CDR3 loop: CASSLVGQYTGELFF. The CDR3 DNA reads as TGTGCCAGCAGCTTAGTAGGACAGTACACCGGGGAGCTGTTTTTT.

This clonotype was counted between two and nine times. A much bigger clone sits one base away, suggesting this may be a read error. This chain joins TRBV20-1 and TRBJ2-1; 9 bases map to TRBD2. Losses at the gene ends were 0 bases for V and 13 bases for J; bases not matched to a gene: 16. This CDR3 spans 16 amino acids. CDR1 is DFQATT, CDR2 SNEGSKA, per germline (reference sequence). CDR3 bases: TGCAGTGCTAGAGAACCCGGGACTAGCACAAGGGGGACCCAGTTCTTC. The encoded protein is CSAREPGTSTRGTQFF.

This clonotype has a count of ten or more. V and J are TRBV9 and TRBJ1-6; D is unclear. The germline V gene has CDR1 SGDLS and CDR2 YYNGEE. The CDR3 spans 15 residues. V lost 4 bases, J lost 5 bases, and 13 bases lay in between. CDR3 in DNA: TGTGCCAGCAGCCTCTCTCCAGGCGATAATTCACCCCTCCACTTT. Amino acid sequence: CASSLSPGDNSPLHF. The full variable domain, in which reference TRBV9 and TRBJ1-6 provide the parts outside the CDR3, is DSGVTQTPKHLITATGQRVTLRCSPRSGDLSVYWYQQSLDQGLQFLIQYYNGEERAKGNILERFSAQQFPDLHSELNLSSLELGDSALYFCASSLSPGDNSPLHFGNGTRLTVT.

This clonotype was seen many times. The rearrangement links TRBV5-6 to TRBJ2-5; D gene uncertain. Trimming took 0 bases from V and 1 from J, leaving 13 bases between them. Germline V gene sequence: CDR1 SGHDT, CDR2 YYEEEE. CDR3 length: 16 residues. CDR3: CASSLVPSATQETQYF. The CDR3 DNA reads TGTGCCAGCAGCTTGGTCCCGTCCGCAACCCAAGAGACCCAGTACTTC.

The rearrangement joins TRBV19 to TRBJ2-1, with D tentatively TRBD1 (6 bases). This CDR3 contains 20 residues. The germline gives CDR1 LNHDA, CDR2 SQIVND (reference sequence). The V end lost 1 base, the J end lost 1 base, and 23 bases lay between the germline ends. CDR3 region: CASSIALRGPESGSYNEQFF. The CDR3 DNA follows: TGTGCCAGTAGTATAGCGCTCAGGGGCCCCGAATCGGGATCCTACAATGAGCAGTTCTTC.

This chain joins TRBV29-1 and TRBJ2-7, with a possible D match to TRBD2 (6 bases). Trimming cost V 2 bases and J 7 bases, with 12 bases left between them. The CDR3 has 12 amino acids. Germline CDR1 SQVTM, CDR2 ANQGSEA. The DNA for the CDR3 is TGCAGCGTTGAATCTGGGGGGAATGAGCAGTACTTC. Its protein is CSVESGGNEQYF.

This clonotype has ten or more counts. The rearrangement links TRBV14 to TRBJ1-2, with D unclear. CDR1 and CDR2 (germline): SGHDN, FVKESK. CDR3 length: 13 amino acids. Trimming cost V 4 bases and J 3 bases, with 9 bases left between them. In nucleotides, the CDR3 is TGTGCCAGCAGCCTAGACATCGACTATGGCTACACCTTC. The encoded protein is CASSLDIDYGYTF.

Many counts were recorded for this clonotype. This chain links TRBV28 with TRBJ2-4, with D perhaps given as TRBD1 or TRBD2 (5 bases each). The ends were cut back, 4 bases at V and 3 bases at J, with 13 bases in the middle. There are 15 residues in the CDR3. Germline CDR1 reads MDHEN; CDR2 reads SYDVKM. DNA for the CDR3: TGTGCCAGCAGTTCCCTCCTTGGGGGCAAAAACATTCAGTACTTC. Encoded protein: CASSSLLGGKNIQYF.

This clonotype was recorded at least ten times. The chain uses TRBV20-1 and TRBJ2-7, with 9 bases matching TRBD1. J lost 1 base, V lost 2 bases, and 3 bases had no gene match. Looked up from germline, CDR1 is DFQATT and CDR2 is SNEGSKA (reference sequence). CDR3 length: 14 amino acids. The CDR3: CSARRTGESYEQYF. CDR3 bases: TGCAGTGCTAGAAGGACAGGGGAATCCTACGAGCAGTACTTC.

The chain employs TRBV5-1 and TRBJ1-1, with a possible D match to TRBD1 (5 bases). CDR3 length: 15 residues. Germline-derived CDR1 and CDR2 are SGHRS and YFSETQ. V lost 4 bases, J lost 0 bases, and 13 bases lay in between. The CDR3 is CASSPRQLVNTEAFF. The CDR3 bases are TGCGCCAGCAGCCCTCGACAGCTCGTGAACACTGAAGCTTTCTTT.

The chain's CDR3 is CASRRGSADTQYF. Written as DNA, the CDR3 is TGTGCCAGCAGGAGAGGAAGCGCAGATACGCAGTATTTT. This chain connects TRBV12-3 or TRBV12-4 to TRBJ2-3; D gene unclear. The ends were cut back, 6 bases at V and 4 bases at J, with 11 bases in the middle. The CDR3 length is 13 residues.

This clonotype was observed many times. Germline is not matched at one junction end, which may reflect a read error. The chain is built from TRBV3-1 and TRBJ2-2, with D unclear. The CDR3 is made up of 14 amino acids. The germline V gene has CDR1 LGHDT and CDR2 YNNKEL (reference sequence). DNA of the CDR3: TGCGCCAGCAGCCAAGATAGGGTAACCGGGGAGCTGTTTTTT. Translated, it gives CASSQDRVTGELFF.

This clonotype has ten or more counts. An end of the junction differs from the germline gene, which may be a read error. The chain uses TRBV7-7 and TRBJ2-1; D tentatively reads TRBD1 or TRBD2 (5 bases each). Germline V gives CDR1 SSHAT, CDR2 FNYEAQ (reference sequence). This CDR3 spans 14 amino acids. Here the CDR3 reads CASSLEERDGEQFF. DNA of the CDR3: TGTGCTAGCAGCTTAGAGGAGAGGGACGGCGAGCAGTTCTTC.

Only a few counts were recorded for this clonotype. The CDR3 region is CASTWGAEGYTF. The DNA for the CDR3 is TGTGCCAGCACCTGGGGGGCGGAAGGCTACACCTTC. The rearrangement joins TRBV2 to TRBJ1-2, with a possible D match to TRBD1 (6 bases). Trimming took 7 bases from V and 8 from J, leaving 14 bases between them. Germline V lookup: CDR1 SNHLY, CDR2 FYNNEI. The CDR3 sequence is 12 residues long. The whole variable domain, remainder taken from reference TRBV2 and TRBJ1-2, is EPEVTQTPSHQVTQMGQEVILRCVPISNHLYFYWYRQILGQKVEFLVSFYNNEISEKSEIFDDQFSVERPDGSNFTLKIRSTKLEDSAMYFCASTWGAEGYTFGSGTRLTVV.

This clonotype appeared many times. The V and J genes are TRBV7-2 and TRBJ2-5; D may be TRBD1 or TRBD2 (5 bases each). The CDR3 has 16 residues. Trimming stripped 2 bases from V and 1 base from J, with 14 bases between. Germline lookup yields CDR1 SGHTA and CDR2 FQGNSA. CDR3 sequence reads: CASSLPQSRGQETQYF. In DNA form, the CDR3 reads TGTGCCAGCAGCTTACCTCAGTCGAGGGGCCAAGAGACCCAGTACTTC.

This clonotype appeared many times. The rearrangement joins TRBV3-1 to TRBJ1-2; no firm D call. The germline V gene has CDR1 LGHDT and CDR2 YNNKEL (reference sequence). V gave up 1 base and J gave up 0 bases, with 6 bases separating them. This CDR3 spans 14 amino acids. Here the CDR3 DNA reads TGTGCCAGCAGCCAAGGAGGTACTAACTATGGCTACACCTTC. As protein: CASSQGGTNYGYTF.

This chain uses TRBV7-2 with TRBJ2-6; D is unclear. The CDR3 runs to 15 residues. Germline V lookup: CDR1 SGHTA, CDR2 FQGNSA. Trimming shortened V by 4 bases and J by 4 bases, and 11 bases separated the two germline ends. The CDR3 loop is CASSWSPSGANVLTF. In DNA form, the CDR3 reads TGTGCCAGCAGCTGGTCTCCAAGCGGGGCCAACGTCCTGACTTTC.

This clonotype was found many times. The chain recombines TRBV4-1 with TRBJ2-5, with D possibly matching TRBD1 (6 bases). This CDR3 region has 13 residues. Looked up from germline, CDR1 is MGHRA and CDR2 is YSYEKL. Trimming shortened V by 4 bases and J by 7 bases, and 13 bases separated the two germline ends. CDR3 coding DNA: TGCGCCAGCAGCCTTGACAGGATAGGGACCCAGTACTTC. Its translation: CASSLDRIGTQYF.

Many counts were recorded for this clonotype. V and J are TRBV9 and TRBJ2-3; 10 nucleotides line up with TRBD1. This CDR3 region has 16 residues. Germline CDR1 is SGDLS and CDR2 is YYNGEE. V gave up 4 bases and J gave up 5 bases; unmatched junction bases: 10. The CDR3 spells CASSRRDRGQQDTQYF. CDR3 DNA: TGTGCCAGCAGCCGCCGGGACAGGGGCCAGCAAGATACGCAGTATTTT.

There are a few counts of this clonotype. A much larger clone sits a single nucleotide away, making a read error possible. The chain links TRBV11-2 to TRBJ2-3; tentatively, D is TRBD2 (7 bases). The CDR3 totals 15 residues. Germline loops: CDR1 SGHAT, CDR2 FQNNGV. V was pared by 3 bases and J by 4 bases, with 14 bases between. Here the CDR3 reads CASSFRGGGADTQYF. CDR3 nucleotide sequence: TGTGCCAGCAGCTTCCGAGGGGGGGGGGCAGATACGCAGTATTTT.